This T cell receptor beta chain is drawn from a study of blood T cell repertoires in COVID-19. At the level of the study: The United States, Italy and Spain provided the acute and convalescent COVID-19 samples. T cells, B-cell-depleted T cells, or PBMCs provided the cDNA or gDNA that served as material.

As originally analysed: The assay estimated nucleated cells by amplifying reference gene primers. Data came from immunoSEQ multiplex PCR; TCRdb stores just in-frame clones and leaves some out. D and trimming were read from the DNA, whereas the V and J calls and clone size are those reported in that table. Of 100,000 to 150,000 clones in the sample, around 86% were seen once. The germline gives CDR1 LGHDT, CDR2 YNNKEL (reference sequence). This CDR3 has 18 amino acids. The ends lost 4 bases at V and 0 bases at J; junction bases unmatched: 7. This chain joins TRBV3-1 (or the pseudogene TRBV3-2) and TRBJ2-7; 15 nucleotides line up with TRBD2. The clonotype originates from a middle-aged man with active or convalescent COVID-19. The sequencing input was peripheral blood. The CDR3 DNA is TGTGCCAGCAGCCTTTCCGGGACTAGCGGGGGGACCTCCTACGAGCAGTACTTC. Its translation: CASSLSGTSGGTSYEQYF.